A single sample gave rise to the 15 T cell receptor beta chains below, sequenced in a study of cytomegalovirus exposure and HLA in healthy donors. With 60 Vbeta and 13 Jbeta primers, the PCR was carried out. TCRdb's copy holds only in-frame clones and misses some; the assay was immunoSEQ multiplex PCR. The profile shows over 55,000 clones, around 82% of them singletons. Sequenced sample: PBMCs. These receptors all stem from a male donor in good health and CMV-seronegative.

V is TRBV19 and J is TRBJ2-1; D gene uncertain. Germline CDR1 reads LNHDA; CDR2 reads SQIVND (reference sequence). This CDR3 spans 13 amino acids. V lost 4 bases, J lost 5 bases, and 9 bases lay in between. The CDR3: CASSTPVNNEQFF. In DNA form, the CDR3 reads TGTGCCAGTAGTACCCCAGTTAACAATGAGCAGTTCTTC.

The chain is built from TRBV6-6 and TRBJ1-1; 9 bases agree with TRBD1. J lost 2 bases, V lost 1 base, and 5 bases had no gene match. The CDR3 contains 16 residues. Germline loops: CDR1 MNHNY, CDR2 SVGAGI (reference sequence). The CDR3 bases are TGTGCCAGCAGTTACTTCCGGGACAGGGTAAACACTGAAGCTTTCTTT. Translation gives CASSYFRDRVNTEAFF.

This chain uses TRBV19 with TRBJ2-5, with TRBD2 matching 14 bases. Trimming cost V 5 bases and J 6 bases; bases outside gene matches: 5. CDR3 length: 15 residues. CDR1 is LNHDA and CDR2 is SQIVND in the germline V gene (reference sequence). The CDR3 loop is CASSRTSGGTQTQYF. The CDR3, as DNA: TGTGCCAGTAGTCGGACTAGCGGGGGGACACAGACCCAGTACTTC.

This clone was seen only a few times. The chain couples TRBV9 to TRBJ2-3, with a weak D call TRBD1 (5 bases). From germline, CDR1 is SGDLS and CDR2 YYNGEE. CDR3 length: 16 residues. Trimming pared 2 bases from V and 6 bases from J, leaving 19 bases between. The CDR3 here is CASSVLPSGPSDTQYF. The CDR3 DNA reads TGTGCCAGCAGCGTTCTTCCCTCAGGGCCTTCGGATACGCAGTATTTT. The entire variable domain, with the rest obtained from reference TRBV9 and TRBJ2-3, is as follows: DSGVTQTPKHLITATGQRVTLRCSPRSGDLSVYWYQQSLDQGLQFLIQYYNGEERAKGNILERFSAQQFPDLHSELNLSSLELGDSALYFCASSVLPSGPSDTQYFGPGTRLTVL.

This sequence joins TRBV28 and TRBJ2-3; D is possibly TRBD1 (5 bases). The V gene lost 7 bases and the J gene lost 5 bases, with 7 bases spanning the gap. CDR1 MDHEN and CDR2 SYDVKM come from the germline V gene. This CDR3 region has 11 residues. The CDR3 reads CASKGVDTQYF. The DNA of the CDR3 is TGTGCCAGCAAAGGGGTAGATACGCAGTATTTT.

The chain is built from TRBV30 and TRBJ2-7; 7 bases agree with TRBD1. The CDR3 consists of 13 residues. After removal of 7 bases from V and 0 bases from J, the junction contained 6 bases not matched to a gene. Germline CDR1 is GTSNPN and CDR2 is SVGIG (reference sequence). The CDR3 DNA reads as TGTGCCTCCTTGACAGGGATCTCCTACGAGCAGTACTTC. Its protein product is CASLTGISYEQYF.

The V gene is TRBV30, the J gene TRBJ1-1; possibly TRBD1 for D (6 bases). Trimming removed 3 bases at V and 0 bases at J, with 11 bases between. The length of the CDR3 is 14 residues. Germline V gene lookup returns CDR1 GTSNPN and CDR2 SVGIG (reference sequence). The CDR3 spells CAWSDRSVNTEAFF. The CDR3 DNA reads TGTGCCTGGAGCGACAGGTCGGTGAACACTGAAGCTTTCTTT.

J is TRBJ2-7 and V is TRBV6-5; 7 bases map to TRBD1. V was pared by 5 bases and J by 0 bases, with 4 bases of the junction left unmatched. This CDR3 is 14 amino acids long. Looked up from germline, CDR1 is MNHEY and CDR2 is SVGAGI. The CDR3 loop is CASSEGDSSYEQYF. CDR3 coding DNA: TGTGCCAGCAGTGAGGGGGACAGCTCCTACGAGCAGTACTTC.

This clone was observed a single time. The chain employs TRBV21-1 and TRBJ1-6. TRBV21-1 is shown as a pseudogene. The CDR3 runs to 15 residues. CDR3 nucleotide sequence: TGTGCCAGCAGCAAAGAGAGGGCCGGTAATTCACCCCTCCACTTT. Its protein product is CASSKERAGNSPLHF.

The CDR3 region has the DNA TGTGCCAGCAGCCATGGGGAGTCCAATCAGCCCCAGCATTTT. Translation: CASSHGESNQPQHF. This sequence joins TRBV4-2 and TRBJ1-5; D unclear. V lost 3 bases and J lost 3, with 9 bases in between. From germline, CDR1 is LGHNA and CDR2 YNFKEQ. The CDR3 is made up of 14 amino acids.

The V gene is TRBV9, the J gene TRBJ2-1, with TRBD2 matching 9 bases. CDR1 SGDLS and CDR2 YYNGEE come from the germline V gene. The CDR3 runs to 14 residues. J gave up 5 bases and V 0 bases, and 0 bases lay outside the gene matches. The CDR3 is CASSVGGGDNEQFF. The CDR3 bases are TGTGCCAGCAGCGTAGGCGGGGGGGACAATGAGCAGTTCTTC.

The rearrangement uses TRBV7-8 and TRBJ2-5; D perhaps matches TRBD2 (5 bases). Germline V gives CDR1 SGHVS, CDR2 FQNEAQ. The V end lost 5 bases, the J end lost 7 bases, and 17 bases lay between the germline ends. The CDR3 consists of 14 residues. The CDR3 DNA reads as TGTGCCAGCAGCCCGAAGGACTGGGTCGGGACCCAGTACTTC. It is translated as CASSPKDWVGTQYF.

The genes are TRBV7-2 and TRBJ1-1; possibly TRBD1 for D (5 bases). Germline-derived CDR1 and CDR2 are SGHTA and FQGNSA. This CDR3 is 14 amino acids long. Trimming pared 3 bases from V and 5 bases from J, leaving 13 bases between. CDR3 bases: TGTGCCAGCAGCTTCGGGACTTCGAGTACTGAAGCTTTCTTT. Protein sequence: CASSFGTSSTEAFF.

The chain carries TRBV9 and TRBJ2-7; 7 bases match TRBD2. This CDR3 comprises 14 residues. The V gene's germline CDR1 is SGDLS and CDR2 YYNGEE. Unmatched junction bases numbered 7, after V lost 4 bases and J lost 3 bases. The CDR3 bases are TGTGCCAGCAGCCCGAGCGGGGACTTCTACGAGCAGTACTTC. Translating it yields CASSPSGDFYEQYF.

The rearrangement links TRBV7-3 to TRBJ2-1, with 10 bases lining up with TRBD1. Germline V gives CDR1 SGHTA, CDR2 FQGTGA. The CDR3 is 15 amino acids. Trimming removed 2 bases from V and 5 bases from J; junction bases left unmatched: 3. CDR3 coding DNA: TGTGCCAGCAGCTTATCGGGACAGGGGAACAATGAGCAGTTCTTC. This sequence encodes CASSLSGQGNNEQFF.